This T cell receptor (beta chain) was observed in a study of T cells after yellow fever vaccination. Study observations and caveats: Just a small share of clonotypes turned up in the CD4 compartment as well as the CD8 compartment.

This clonotype showed up just a few times. The target antigen is unknown. TCRdb reanalysed the 5' RACE reads using MiXCR and keeps one entry per CDR3 protein. This table holds some 670,000 distinct CDR3 sequences, 10% to 15% found once. The specimen was PBMCs, collected on the day of the yellow fever booster vaccination. This receptor was obtained from a man younger than 40 who received the YFV17D yellow fever vaccine.

CDR3 sequence reads: CASTQGQGRSDTQYF. The CDR3 coding sequence is TGTGCCAGCACCCAAGGACAGGGTCGGTCAGATACGCAGTATTTT. The chain couples TRBV5-4 to TRBJ2-3; 8 bases line up with TRBD1. The CDR3 runs to 15 residues. V shed 6 bases and J 4 bases; nucleotides not matched to a gene: 10. Germline V CDR1 and CDR2: SGHNT, YYREEE (reference sequence).